This TCR beta chain was found in a study of sequential checkpoint blockade in melanoma. Germline lookup yields CDR1 SGHTA and CDR2 FQGTGA. CDR3 length: 15 residues. Trimming removed 4 bases from V and 9 bases from J, with 19 bases in between. Sequenced by immunoSEQ multiplex PCR; TCRdb stores in-frame clones only, minus some. The data contain tens of thousands of clones, approximately 77% of them singletons. Treatment defined: randomized to nivolumab then ipilimumab (arm A) or the reverse (arm B). This material consisted of CD8+ T cells sorted from blood (inferred from file names), taken from a patient given nivolumab and ipilimumab in sequence. V and J are TRBV7-3 and TRBJ2-1; perhaps TRBD2 as D (5 bases). This receptor was identified in a human donor with melanoma. CDR3: CASSSKEEPLGEQFF. CDR3 coding DNA: TGTGCCAGCAGCTCAAAGGAGGAACCTTTAGGTGAGCAGTTCTTC.